Listed below are T cell receptor beta chains from one sample, sequenced in a study of shared T cell receptors in the human thymus. The method was immunoSEQ multiplex PCR; TCRdb's version includes in-frame clones alone and lacks a portion of them. The sample shows 600,000 to 900,000 clones, over 75% of them seen only once. These data also featured in a second study, about human thymus T cells.

The sequencing sample was made of thymocytes. The source of these receptors is a girl under three years old with a congenital heart defect. The CDR3 runs from the conserved cysteine through the conserved F or W. Fields, in order: J gene, clone size, V gene, D gene, CDR3 DNA, CDR3 protein. A D gene is named only where the DNA matches it firmly. Clone size is shown for a subset of rows, as once, few, many or a class of expanded clone.

>TRBJ1-2|-|TRBV13|-
TGTGCCAGCAGCGCCAGGGGTTGGAGTGGCTACACCTTC
CASSARGWSGYTF
>TRBJ1-1|-|TRBV9|TRBD1
TGTGCCAGCAGCGGAACCGGGACAGGTGATATGAACACTGAAGCTTTCTTT
CASSGTGTGDMNTEAFF
>TRBJ1-3|-|TRBV7-9|-
TGTGCCAGCAGCTTAGCGAACCGGCGGGGGGCTGTTGGAAACACCATATATTTT
CASSLANRRGAVGNTIYF
>TRBJ2-7|once|TRBV6-1|-
TGTGCCAGCATTTCCGGGACTGACGAGCAGTACTTC
CASISGTDEQYF
>TRBJ1-1|-|TRBV27|-
TGTGCCAGCAGACTTGGGACACCTTGGTTGCACACTGAAGCTTTCTTT
CASRLGTPWLHTEAFF
>TRBJ2-5|-|TRBV7-9|TRBD1
TGTGCCAGCAGTCAAACCATCGATCAGGGGGTACGGGAGACCCAGTACTTC
CASSQTIDQGVRETQYF
>TRBJ2-4|few|TRBV14|TRBD2
TGTGCCAGCAGTCCCATCGACTATAGCGGGGGGGACAAAAACATTCAGTACTTC
CASSPIDYSGGDKNIQYF
>TRBJ2-3|-|TRBV28|TRBD1
TGTGCCAGCAGTTTATGGGACAGGGGCACAGATACGCAGTATTTT
CASSLWDRGTDTQYF
>TRBJ2-2|-|TRBV27|-
TGTGCCAGCAGTTTCAGGGATCACACCGGGGAGCTGTTTTTT
CASSFRDHTGELFF
>TRBJ2-1|-|TRBV9|TRBD2
TGTGCCAGCAGCGTAAGTACGGGGGGACACAATGAGCAGTTCTTC
CASSVSTGGHNEQFF
>TRBJ2-7|-|TRBV27|TRBD1
TGTGCCAGCAGTGCCCGACAGGGGCCCAGCTCCTACGAGCAGTACTTC
CASSARQGPSSYEQYF
>TRBJ1-2|-|TRBV29-1|TRBD1
TGCAGCGTGCCTGACAGGGAAAAAGAACATGGCTACACCTTC
CSVPDREKEHGYTF
>TRBJ1-1|-|TRBV27|TRBD1
TGTGCCAGCAGTGTGGGACAGGGGAGTCAAAGGGTAGCTTTCTTT
CASSVGQGSQRVAFF
>TRBJ2-7|-|TRBV6-1|-
TGTGCCAGCAGTGAAGCTTACAAGCAGTACTTC
CASSEAYKQYF
>TRBJ1-1|-|TRBV7-4|-
TGTGCCAGCAGCTTAGGCGGGCAGATGAACACTGAAGCTTTCTTT
CASSLGGQMNTEAFF
>TRBJ2-1|-|TRBV6-6|TRBD1
TGTGCCAGCAGCCCCACAGGGGGCGCGGACAATGAGCAGTTCTTC
CASSPTGGADNEQFF
>TRBJ2-1|-|TRBV14|TRBD2
TGTGCCAGCAGCCAAGATCCACCAATGGGCGGGGGGGACAATGAGCAGTTCTTC
CASSQDPPMGGGDNEQFF
>TRBJ1-2|-|TRBV6-5|-
TGTGCCAGCAGTTACTCGAAAACTCCCAGGGGCCATGGCTACACCTTC
CASSYSKTPRGHGYTF
>TRBJ1-2|-|TRBV19|TRBD1
TGTGCCAGTAGTATAGGAACAGGGGATGGCTACACCTTC
CASSIGTGDGYTF
>TRBJ1-6|-|TRBV5-1|-
TGCGCCAGCAGCTTGGGTGGAGATTCACCCCTCCACTTT
CASSLGGDSPLHF
>TRBJ2-5|-|TRBV4-3|-
TGCGCCAGCAGCCAAGATCTCGGGGGAGGACAAGAGACCCAGTACTTC
CASSQDLGGGQETQYF